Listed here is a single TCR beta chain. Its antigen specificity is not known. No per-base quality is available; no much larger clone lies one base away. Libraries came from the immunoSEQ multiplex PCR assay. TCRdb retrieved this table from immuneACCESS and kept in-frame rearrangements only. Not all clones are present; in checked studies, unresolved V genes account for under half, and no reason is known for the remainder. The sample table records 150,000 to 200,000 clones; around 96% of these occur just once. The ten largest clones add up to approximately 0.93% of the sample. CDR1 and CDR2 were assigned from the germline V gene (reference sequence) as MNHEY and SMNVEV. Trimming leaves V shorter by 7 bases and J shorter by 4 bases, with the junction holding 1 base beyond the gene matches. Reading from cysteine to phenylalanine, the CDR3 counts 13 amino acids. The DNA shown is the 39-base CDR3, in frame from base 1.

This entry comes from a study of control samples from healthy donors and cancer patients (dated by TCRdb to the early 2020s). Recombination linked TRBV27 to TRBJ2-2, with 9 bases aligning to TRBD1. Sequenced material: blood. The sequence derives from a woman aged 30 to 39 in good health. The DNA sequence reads TGTGCCAGCACGGGACAGGGCACCGGGGAGCTGTTTTTT. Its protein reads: CASTGQGTGELFF.